This TCR beta chain was obtained from a study of response to subunit inactivated influenza vaccine. CDR3 length: 20 amino acids. J gave up 4 bases and V 3 bases, and 18 bases lay outside the gene matches. CDR1 and CDR2 (germline): KGHSH, LQKENI. Study results and caveats: T cells newly recruited by each seasonal influenza vaccination are few, the authors suggested.

From the RT-PCR reads, TCRdb called clonotypes with MiXCR, one entry per CDR3 protein. Of roughly 710,000 distinct CDR3 sequences in the sample, about 15% were seen once. Concerning this clonotype: As yet, its antigen is unknown.

The chain employs TRBV18 and TRBJ2-2; 9 bases are shared with TRBD2. This receptor was identified in a man aged 50-60 years who received an inactivated influenza vaccine. Sequences were derived from PBMCs from blood, sampled roughly 2 weeks before vaccination. The CDR3 here is CASSPRSGSRAGGGTGELFF. DNA of the CDR3: TGTGCCAGCTCACCGCGAAGTGGCAGCCGTGCGGGAGGGGGCACCGGGGAGCTGTTTTTT.